Listed below are T cell receptor beta chains from one sample, sequenced in a study of blood T cell repertoires in COVID-19. Some clones are missing from TCRdb's copy, which holds only in-frame ones; the method was immunoSEQ multiplex PCR. The sample records about 180,000 clones, approximately 85% being singletons. Sequencing used peripheral blood. Source of these receptors: a man in his 60s with acute or convalescent COVID-19. CDR3s leave out the opening cysteine and the closing phenylalanine or tryptophan. Size tells how often a clone was seen (once, few, many) or the class of an expanded clone, and some rows leave it out.

few	TRBV19	ASTPGGGTSNQPQH
.	TRBV6-5	ASGKTRDYGYT
.	TRBV6-4	ASTREATNTGELF
.	TRBV7-2	ASSLVAGSGANVLT
.	TRBV12-3/TRBV12-4	ASSFRGASGYT
.	TRBV28	ASSLKLAYGYT
.	TRBV5-1	ASSVVPSDTQY
.	TRBV7-2	ASSLGRGGRGSYEQY
few	TRBV4-2	ASSQAFGGGTDTQY
.	TRBV7-6	ASSPTVAGADNEQF
.	TRBV27	ARGLAGGETQY
.	TRBV27	ASILRAGASTDTQY
.	TRBV5-6	ASSSPLGVAGLDTGELF
.	TRBV6-5	ASSYSGQENTGELF
.	TRBV7-3	ASSVAGTSGTGELF
.	TRBV14	ASSQATGRYEQY
.	TRBV2	ASSEVGQGSRRYTIY
.	TRBV6-5	ASSYRGRAYQETQY
.	TRBV10-3	AISESPGVGEQF
.	TRBV7-9	ASSPGTGEQY
many	TRBV6-5	ATQGGLSNQPQH
.	TRBV11-2	ASSTGLAGAGTQY
.	TRBV4-1	ASSPTSGRRVDTQY
.	TRBV5-1	ASSYPRQGNEQF
.	TRBV24-1	ATSDSGSNYGYT
.	TRBV7-9	ASSRQYTGELF
.	TRBV18	ASSPPLWGAIAKNIQY
.	TRBV5-6	ASSSGLAATDTQY
few	TRBV27	ASSLGTAGSYEQY
.	TRBV5-5	ASSLSEQGARDTQY
.	TRBV21-1	ASSRDRGWGETQY
few	TRBV7-2	ASSLGRHNTGELF
.	TRBV7-2	ASTLMGLAGVETQY
.	TRBV4-3	ASSQEPSGMNTEAF
.	TRBV19	ASSPDSRKLF
.	TRBV2	ASRGTRDRPNYGYT
.	TRBV30	AWRSRLDGTIY